This passage covers 23 T cell receptor beta chains from one sample sequenced in a study of post-analysis software for immune sequencing data. These receptors' antigens are unknown. Each TCR beta cDNA library carried unique molecular identifiers. TCRdb re-called the PCR reads through MiXCR, storing one row per CDR3 protein. The sample carries fewer than 600,000 distinct CDR3 sequences, over 35% recorded once. Study findings and constraints: Four to six TRBV segments (TRBV5-6, TRBV5-1 and TRBV20-1 among them) occurred more frequently in patients than in controls.

Sequenced material: blood. The receptors shown here come from a girl between 5 and 17 years old with multiple sclerosis.

To note about this clonotype: A read error may produce the germline difference seen at one junction end. This chain links TRBV29-1 with TRBJ2-1; D might be TRBD1 (5 bases). The CDR3 covers 13 residues. Germline loops: CDR1 SQVTM, CDR2 ANQGSEA. CDR3 in amino acids: CSGRVGAYNEKFF. In DNA form, the CDR3 reads TGCAGCGGCAGGGTTGGCGCCTACAATGAGAAGTTCTTC.

The rearrangement joins TRBV7-3 to TRBJ2-3; TRBD2 agrees at 10 bases. The CDR3 consists of 16 residues. Germline V CDR1 and CDR2: SGHTA, FQGTGA. V trimming: 3 bases; J trimming: 4 bases; junction bases outside the gene matches: 7. Here the CDR3 DNA reads TGTGCCAGCAGCTTCCCTAGCGGGAGCGGGTCAGATACGCAGTATTTT. Amino acid sequence: CASSFPSGSGSDTQYF.

The chain links TRBV7-9 to TRBJ1-1; D gene unclear. Germline loops: CDR1 SEHNR, CDR2 FQNEAQ (reference sequence). The CDR3 runs 19 residues. Trimming took 1 base from V and 4 from J, leaving 25 bases between them. CDR3 in DNA: TGTGCCAGCAGCTTAGAGCCCCTCCGACCCGTACGGTCAGGCACTGAAGCTTTCTTT. Translated: CASSLEPLRPVRSGTEAFF.

On this clonotype itself: The junction shows a germline mismatch at one end, possibly a read error. V is TRBV6-5 and J is TRBJ2-3; D unclear. CDR3 length: 15 residues. Germline-derived CDR1 and CDR2 are MNHEY and SVGAGI. The CDR3 region is CARSYSDLSTDTQYF. DNA of the CDR3: TGTGCCCGCAGTTACTCGGACCTGAGCACAGATACGCAGTATTTT.

The rearrangement joins TRBV20-1 to TRBJ2-7; D possibly corresponds to TRBD1 (6 bases). Germline assignment: CDR1 DFQATT and CDR2 SNEGSKA (reference sequence). The CDR3 covers 12 residues. Trimming removed 6 bases from V and 6 bases from J, with 15 bases in between. CDR3 nucleotide sequence: TGCAGTGCATGGTTCAGGGGCGGCGAGCAGTACTTC. It yields the protein CSAWFRGGEQYF.

This rearrangement joins TRBV3-1 to TRBJ1-1; D uncertain. Germline loops: CDR1 LGHDT, CDR2 YNNKEL (reference sequence). V shed 2 bases and J shed 1 base, with 17 bases lying between them. The CDR3 extends over 17 amino acids. CDR3 amino acids: CASSQLLSTTTNTEAFF. The CDR3, as DNA: TGTGCCAGCAGCCAACTCCTATCGACAACCACGAACACTGAAGCTTTCTTT.

This sequence joins TRBV5-1 and TRBJ1-5; D remains ambiguous. The CDR3 extends over 13 amino acids. Germline V gene sequence: CDR1 SGHRS, CDR2 YFSETQ. V gave up 5 bases and J gave up 3 bases, with 9 bases separating them. DNA for the CDR3: TGCGCCAGCAGGGGAGGACCCAATCAGCCCCAGCATTTT. As protein: CASRGGPNQPQHF.

The table lists this clonotype with a few counts. The gene calls are TRBV27 and TRBJ2-7; no definite D call. CDR1 and CDR2 from the germline V gene are MNHEY and SMNVEV (reference sequence). V was pared by 3 bases and J by 2 bases, with 11 bases between. CDR3 size: 14 residues. This CDR3 is CASSFLGSPYEQYF. The CDR3 DNA follows: TGTGCCAGCAGTTTTCTGGGGTCCCCCTACGAGCAGTACTTC.

The V gene is TRBV25-1, the J gene TRBJ2-1; the match to TRBD2 covers 8 bases. The CDR3 extends over 14 amino acids. Germline CDR1 is MGHDK and CDR2 is SYGVNS. J was trimmed by 2 bases and V by 7 bases; bases with no gene match: 4. CDR3 nucleotides: TGTGCCAGCACCCGGGAGGGCCCCTACAATGAGCAGTTCTTC. Translating gives CASTREGPYNEQFF.

The chain has TRBV18 and TRBJ2-7; 10 bases match TRBD1. The CDR3 is made up of 15 amino acids. Germline loops: CDR1 KGHSH, CDR2 LQKENI. The V and J ends lost 1 base and 5 bases, in that order; junction bases with no gene match: 5. As DNA, the CDR3 is TGTGCCAGCTCACCACGACAGGGGGCTGGCGACGAGCAGTACTTC. Amino acids: CASSPRQGAGDEQYF.

This clonotype was seen a few times. The chain carries TRBV12-3 or TRBV12-4 and TRBJ2-4; TRBD1 is a possible D gene (5 bases). The ends were cut back, 0 bases at V and 6 bases at J, with 9 bases in the middle. This CDR3 is built from 14 residues. CDR3 bases: TGTGCCAGCAGTTTAGCCACAGGCCTAAACATTCAGTACTTC. As protein: CASSLATGLNIQYF.

The gene calls are TRBV5-1 and TRBJ2-3, with 7 bases aligning to TRBD1. CDR1 is SGHRS and CDR2 is YFSETQ in the germline V gene. J was trimmed by 0 bases and V by 0 bases; bases with no gene match: 4. CDR3 size: 16 residues. The CDR3 protein is CASSLDGTASTDTQYF. The CDR3 nucleotides are TGCGCCAGCAGCTTGGACGGGACAGCTAGCACAGATACGCAGTATTTT. Drawing the rest from reference TRBV5-1 and TRBJ2-3, the complete variable domain is KAGVTQTPRYLIKTRGQQVTLSCSPISGHRSVSWYQQTPGQGLQFLFEYFSETQRNKGNFPGRFSGRQFSNSRSEMNVSTLELGDSALYLCASSLDGTASTDTQYFGPGTRLTVL.

This clonotype was observed a few times. The CDR3 DNA sequence: TGTGCCAGCAGTTACGGGATGGGGATGAACACTGAAGCTTTCTTT. Amino acid sequence: CASSYGMGMNTEAFF. The V gene is TRBV6-5, the J gene TRBJ1-1; D gene unclear. The CDR3 runs 15 residues. Deletions cut 2 bases from V and 0 bases from J, with 10 bases between. Looked up from germline, CDR1 is MNHEY and CDR2 is SVGAGI.

This clonotype has just a few counts. V usage is TRBV12-3 or TRBV12-4 and J usage is TRBJ2-1; TRBD2 aligns across 9 bases. The CDR3 length is 14 residues. Trimming took 5 bases from V and 4 from J; bases not matched to a gene: 3. Here the CDR3 DNA reads TGTGCCAGCAGTGCTAGCGGGATATACAATGAGCAGTTCTTC. It yields the protein CASSASGIYNEQFF.

This clonotype occurred a few times. This sequence joins TRBV25-1 and TRBJ1-2; 8 bases map to TRBD1. Per the germline V gene, CDR1 is MGHDK and CDR2 is SYGVNS. With 6 bases clipped from V and 7 bases from J, the junction kept 10 bases outside the gene matches. This CDR3 comprises 14 residues. CDR3 sequence reads: CASSERTGRGGYTF. CDR3 sequence (DNA): TGTGCCAGCAGCGAACGGACAGGGAGAGGTGGCTACACCTTC.

The chain is built from TRBV5-1 and TRBJ2-7; 8 bases are shared with TRBD1. Germline trimming cut 4 bases from V and 4 bases from J; bases unmatched to any gene: 7. The CDR3 consists of 14 residues. Germline assignment: CDR1 SGHRS and CDR2 YFSETQ. CDR3 nucleotide sequence: TGCGCCAGCAGCCGGGAACAGGGGGTGTACGAGCAGTACTTC. This gives the protein CASSREQGVYEQYF.

This clonotype was observed at least ten times. The rearrangement joins TRBV7-6 to TRBJ2-7, with 9 bases aligning to TRBD1. The CDR3 is 14 residues long. Trimming at V came to 5 bases and at J to 2 bases, leaving 4 bases not matched to a gene. Germline V gives CDR1 SGHVS, CDR2 FNYEAQ. CDR3 bases: TGTGCCAGCAGCCCTGGGACAGGGCCCTACGAGCAGTACTTC. Translated, it gives CASSPGTGPYEQYF.

The chain employs TRBV4-3 and TRBJ2-1; D is tentatively TRBD1 or TRBD2 (6 bases each). The CDR3 has 14 residues. Germline values: CDR1 LGHNA, CDR2 YSLEER. Trimming shortened V by 0 bases and J by 6 bases, and 9 bases separated the two germline ends. The CDR3 loop is CASSQEGGGNEQFF. The CDR3 DNA is TGCGCCAGCAGCCAAGAAGGGGGAGGCAATGAGCAGTTCTTC.

CDR3 in amino acids: CSVVRGAGLKGTQYF. The CDR3 bases are TGCAGCGTTGTTCGGGGGGCGGGACTTAAGGGGACCCAGTACTTC. This chain joins TRBV29-1 and TRBJ2-5; the D gene is possibly TRBD2 (7 bases). CDR3 length equals 15 residues. V lost 4 bases and J 7 bases, leaving 22 bases between the germline ends. Germline V gives CDR1 SQVTM, CDR2 ANQGSEA.

Written as DNA, the CDR3 is TGCGCCAGCAGCCAAGAGTTAGCGGGAGGACTACTCTACGAGCAGTACTTC. Translation: CASSQELAGGLLYEQYF. The chain carries TRBV4-1 and TRBJ2-7; 10 nucleotides agree with TRBD2. This CDR3 is 17 amino acids long. With V trimmed by 0 bases and J by 3 bases, 8 bases remained unmatched. Germline CDR1 reads MGHRA; CDR2 reads YSYEKL.

This clonotype was counted between two and nine times. The chain joins TRBV12-3 or TRBV12-4 to TRBJ1-2, with TRBD1 as a possible D gene (6 bases). The CDR3 contains 12 residues. V gave up 4 bases and J gave up 4 bases, with 7 bases separating them. For the CDR3, the DNA is TGTGCCAGCAGTTCGGACAGCTATGGCTACACCTTC. It encodes CASSSDSYGYTF.

The rearrangement joins TRBV20-1 to TRBJ2-3; D may be TRBD2 (5 bases). This CDR3 is 11 amino acids long. The V and J ends lost 7 bases and 4 bases respectively, with 9 bases between them. The V gene's germline CDR1 is DFQATT and CDR2 SNEGSKA (reference sequence). CDR3 in amino acids: CSGEYADTQYF. The CDR3 coding sequence is TGCAGTGGGGAGTACGCAGATACGCAGTATTTT.

This clonotype has a single count. Written as DNA, the CDR3 is TGTGCCAGCAGCATTACGTGGCTAGCGGGCTTCTACGAGCAGTACTTC. It specifies CASSITWLAGFYEQYF. V gene TRBV7-8 combines with J gene TRBJ2-4, with TRBD2 matching 8 bases. The J call could be wrong; TRBJ2-7 is a better fit for the DNA end. Germline V lookup: CDR1 SGHVS, CDR2 FQNEAQ. This CDR3 is 16 amino acids long.